Listed below are T cell receptor beta chains from one sample, sequenced in a study of neurological immune-mediated disorders. TCRdb re-called the 5' RACE reads with MiXCR, one entry per CDR3 protein. Altogether around 64,000 distinct CDR3 sequences are present, roughly 3.1% being singletons, with the ten largest covering around 5.5%. The sample consisted of PBMCs. These receptors were obtained from a woman aged 45-59 years with multiple sclerosis. Each CDR3 is given with its conserved first and last residue. The D gene is left open where the match is weak. Each size is once, few, many, or a class for an expanded clone.

size | D | length | J | V | DNA | CDR3
many | - | 15 | TRBJ1-5 | TRBV3-1 | TGTGCCAGCAGCCCGACGGTCCATAGCAATCAGCCCCAGCATTTT | CASSPTVHSNQPQHF
many | - | 14 | TRBJ1-5 | TRBV20-1 | TGCAGTGCTAGAGATCCGGACGGAGGTGGGCCCCAGCATTTT | CSARDPDGGGPQHF
many | - | 13 | TRBJ1-1 | TRBV11-1 | TGTGCCAGCAGCTTATTGTCAGGCACTGAAGCTTTCTTT | CASSLLSGTEAFF
many | - | 15 | TRBJ1-1 | TRBV7-2 | TGTGCCAGCAGCTTAGTTCCCTTTTTGAACACTGAAGCTTTCTTT | CASSLVPFLNTEAFF
many | - | 13 | TRBJ1-5 | TRBV2 | TGTGCCAGCATACAGGATAGCAATCAGCCCCAGCATTTT | CASIQDSNQPQHF
many | - | 15 | TRBJ2-5 | TRBV7-2 | TGTGCCAGCAGCTTAGGAAGAGGTCGGAGAGAGACCCAGTACTTC | CASSLGRGRRETQYF
many | - | 15 | TRBJ2-5 | TRBV5-1 | TGCGCCAGCAGCTTATCGGGGAGCGGCCAAGAGACCCAGTACTTC | CASSLSGSGQETQYF
many | TRBD2 | 17 | TRBJ2-3 | TRBV9 | TGTGCCAGCAGCGTAGCTGGTCCTAGCGGGGGCACAGATACGCAGTATTTT | CASSVAGPSGGTDTQYF
many | TRBD1 | 16 | TRBJ1-5 | TRBV20-1 | TGCAGTGCTATAGACCGGGACAGGGGTGGCAATCAGCCCCAGCATTTT | CSAIDRDRGGNQPQHF
many | - | 14 | TRBJ1-1 | TRBV7-2 | TGTGCCAGCAGCTTATCAGTCATGAACACTGAAGCTTTCTTT | CASSLSVMNTEAFF
many | TRBD2 | 17 | TRBJ2-3 | TRBV3-1 | TGTGCCAGCAGCCAAGTGGCCAGCGGGGTGAACACAGATACGCAGTATTTT | CASSQVASGVNTDTQYF
many | - | 17 | TRBJ2-1 | TRBV20-1 | TGCAGTGCCCCCGCGGGAAGATTAGGGGGGATATACAATGAGCAGTTCTTC | CSAPAGRLGGIYNEQFF
many | TRBD1 | 15 | TRBJ1-5 | TRBV19 | TGTGCCAGTAGTATTACCAGGGGGCTAAGACAGCCCCAGCATTTT | CASSITRGLRQPQHF
many | - | 14 | TRBJ1-5 | TRBV7-2 | TGTGCCAGCAGCTTATTTGACAGCAATCAGCCCCAGCATTTT | CASSLFDSNQPQHF
many | TRBD2 | 16 | TRBJ2-5 | TRBV7-2 | TGTGCCAGCAGCTATGGACTAGCGGGGGGGCAAGAGACCCAGTACTTC | CASSYGLAGGQETQYF